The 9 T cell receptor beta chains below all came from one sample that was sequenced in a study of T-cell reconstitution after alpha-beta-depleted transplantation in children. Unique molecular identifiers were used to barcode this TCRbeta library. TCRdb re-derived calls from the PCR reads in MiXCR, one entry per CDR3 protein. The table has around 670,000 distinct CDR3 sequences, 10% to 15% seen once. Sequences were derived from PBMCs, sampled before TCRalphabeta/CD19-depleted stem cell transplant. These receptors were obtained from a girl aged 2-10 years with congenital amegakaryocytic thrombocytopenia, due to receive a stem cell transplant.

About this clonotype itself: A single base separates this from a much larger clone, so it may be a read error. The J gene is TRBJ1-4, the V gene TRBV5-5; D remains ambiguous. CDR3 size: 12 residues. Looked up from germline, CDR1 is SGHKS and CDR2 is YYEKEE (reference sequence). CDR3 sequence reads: CASSFRPEKPFF. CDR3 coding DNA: TGTGCCAGCAGCTTTCGTCCTGAAAAACCGTTTTTT.

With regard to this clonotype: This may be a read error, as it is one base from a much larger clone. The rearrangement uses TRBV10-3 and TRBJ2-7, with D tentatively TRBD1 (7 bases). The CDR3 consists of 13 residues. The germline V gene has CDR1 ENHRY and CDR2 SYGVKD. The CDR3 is CAIREGQQIEPYF. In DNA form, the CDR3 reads TGTGCCATCAGGGAGGGACAGCAAATCGAGCCGTACTTC.

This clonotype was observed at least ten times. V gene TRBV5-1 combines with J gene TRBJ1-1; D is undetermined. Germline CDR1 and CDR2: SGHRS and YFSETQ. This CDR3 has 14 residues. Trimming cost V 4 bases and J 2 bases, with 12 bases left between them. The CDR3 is CASSQAESNTEAFF. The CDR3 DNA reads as TGCGCCAGCAGCCAGGCCGAGTCTAACACTGAAGCTTTCTTT.

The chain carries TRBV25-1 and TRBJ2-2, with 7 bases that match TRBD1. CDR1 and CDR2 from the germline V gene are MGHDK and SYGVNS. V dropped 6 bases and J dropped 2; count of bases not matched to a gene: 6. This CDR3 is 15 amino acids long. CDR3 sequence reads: CASSGDSDNTGELFF. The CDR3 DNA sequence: TGTGCCAGCAGCGGGGACAGCGATAACACCGGGGAGCTGTTTTTT.

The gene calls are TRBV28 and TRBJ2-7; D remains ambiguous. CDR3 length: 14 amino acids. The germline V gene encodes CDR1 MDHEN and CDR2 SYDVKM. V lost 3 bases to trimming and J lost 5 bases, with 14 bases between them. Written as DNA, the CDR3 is TGTGCCAGCAGTTTTTCCCCAACTGTGGACGAGCAGTACTTC. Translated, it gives CASSFSPTVDEQYF.

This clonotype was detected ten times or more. CDR3 region: CSASSGETAVTDTQYF. Written as DNA, the CDR3 is TGCAGTGCTAGTAGCGGAGAGACGGCAGTGACAGATACGCAGTATTTT. The rearrangement links TRBV20-1 to TRBJ2-3; tentatively, D is TRBD2 (6 bases). The germline V gene encodes CDR1 DFQATT and CDR2 SNEGSKA (reference sequence). The V end lost 3 bases, the J end lost 3 bases, and 19 bases lay between the germline ends. This CDR3 spans 16 amino acids.

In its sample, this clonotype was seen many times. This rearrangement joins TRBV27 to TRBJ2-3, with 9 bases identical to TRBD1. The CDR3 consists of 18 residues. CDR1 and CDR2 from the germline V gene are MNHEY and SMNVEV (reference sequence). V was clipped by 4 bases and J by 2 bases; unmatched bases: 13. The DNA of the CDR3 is TGTGCCAGCAGTTCCACCCCCCCCGGGACAGGGAACACAGATACGCAGTATTTT. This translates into CASSSTPPGTGNTDTQYF.

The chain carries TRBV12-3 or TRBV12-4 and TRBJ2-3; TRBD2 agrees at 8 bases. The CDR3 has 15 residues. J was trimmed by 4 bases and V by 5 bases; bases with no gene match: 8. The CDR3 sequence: CASSGTSLIPDTQYF. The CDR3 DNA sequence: TGTGCCAGCAGTGGGACTAGTTTGATCCCAGATACGCAGTATTTT.

CDR3: CASSPGQGVGGYTF. The CDR3 DNA reads as TGCGCCAGCAGCCCGGGACAGGGGGTTGGTGGCTACACCTTC. The V and J genes are TRBV5-1 and TRBJ1-2; 11 bases agree with TRBD1. Germline V gene lookup returns CDR1 SGHRS and CDR2 YFSETQ. J lost 7 bases, V lost 4 bases, and 6 bases had no gene match. This CDR3 spans 14 amino acids.